This T cell receptor beta chain was identified during a study of blood T cell repertoires in COVID-19. The CDR3 contains 18 residues. V was clipped by 2 bases and J by 7 bases; unmatched bases: 10. The germline V gene encodes CDR1 SGHAT and CDR2 FQNNGV. In the source study's methods: It was from reference gene primer amplification that nucleated cell counts were estimated. The data were produced by immunoSEQ multiplex PCR, yet TCRdb's version contains in-frame clones alone and is incomplete. V and J calls and clone size are as listed in that table; D and trimming were resolved from the DNA. The table records around 63,000 clones, 88% of them present only once.

Sequencing was carried out using peripheral blood. The receptor comes from a woman in her sixties or seventies with acute or convalescent COVID-19. V and J are TRBV11-2 and TRBJ2-1; the match to TRBD2 covers 14 bases. The DNA of the CDR3 is TGTGCCAGCAGCTTAAGCGTGAGACTAGCGGGAGGGCGGAATGAGCAGTTCTTC. It codes for CASSLSVRLAGGRNEQFF.